Listed below are T cell receptor beta chains from one sample, sequenced in a study of beta chain features in type 1 diabetes. Libraries were prepared by immunoSEQ multiplex PCR; TCRdb keeps only in-frame clonotypes and omits some of them. The table lists roughly 340,000 clones, roughly 13% of them singletons. The sequenced sample consisted of naive CD4+ T cells from blood. Receptor source: a woman aged 18-29 years with type 1 diabetes. The CDR3 runs from the conserved cysteine through the conserved F or W.

TRBV5-1,TRBJ2-3,CASSLTGAGTDTQYF
TRBV19,TRBJ1-6,CATGRQISSPLHF
TRBV7-9,TRBJ2-6,CASSFGTPTPGANVLTF
TRBV9,TRBJ2-2,CASSVALGQGGTGELFF
TRBV5-1,TRBJ2-1,CASSSWQGAEQFF
TRBV6-6,TRBJ2-7,CASSLKQGRYEQYF
TRBV7-9,TRBJ2-1,CASLTGSYNEQFF
TRBV7-9,TRBJ1-4,CASSSRGGPTEKLFF
TRBV5-4,TRBJ1-2,CASSLGTGDYGYTF
TRBV11-2,TRBJ1-6,CASSPRVLNSPLHF
TRBV15,TRBJ2-7,CATSSSGGYEQYF
TRBV6-5,TRBJ2-3,CASSYSESTDTQYF
TRBV6-6,TRBJ1-5,CASSDGTGIQPQHF
TRBV9,TRBJ2-1,CASSVGGGAYNEQFF
TRBV28,TRBJ2-6,CATEKAGANVLTF
TRBV2,TRBJ2-5,CASSQQAETQYF
TRBV7-3,TRBJ2-3,CASSLDSDTQYF
TRBV6-5,TRBJ2-7,CASSSGGEQYF
TRBV5-4,TRBJ2-6,CASSLGLQVSAGANVLTF
TRBV5-1,TRBJ1-2,CASTLDGQGYGYTF
TRBV19,TRBJ2-3,CASRVMAGDTQYF
TRBV7-2,TRBJ2-3,CASSLGDRATDTQYF